Following are 25 T cell receptor beta chains from one sample sequenced in a study of blood T cell repertoires in COVID-19. Produced via immunoSEQ multiplex PCR; TCRdb's table is partial and in-frame only. Here the sample spans around 280,000 clones, around 85% being singletons. Sequencing was done on a sample of peripheral blood. The receptors come from a woman aged 50 to 65 with active or convalescent COVID-19.

This clone was seen a few times. CDR3 in amino acids: CASSFRGEQPQHF. The CDR3, as DNA: TGTGCCAGCAGCTTTCGTGGGGAGCAGCCCCAGCATTTT. The chain recombines TRBV7-2 with TRBJ1-5; no firm D call. Trimming shortened V by 3 bases and J by 7 bases, and 10 bases separated the two germline ends. The germline gives CDR1 SGHTA, CDR2 FQGNSA. The CDR3 has 13 amino acids.

V is TRBV5-6 and J is TRBJ2-7; TRBD2 might be the D (6 bases). From germline, CDR1 is SGHDT and CDR2 YYEEEE. CDR3 length equals 17 residues. V lost 1 base to trimming and J lost 2 bases, with 19 bases between them. The CDR3: CASSLYLGPGGTYEQYF. The CDR3 DNA reads TGTGCCAGCAGCTTGTATTTAGGGCCCGGAGGGACCTACGAGCAGTACTTC.

The chain carries TRBV20-1 and TRBJ1-1; no clear D. V was clipped by 6 bases and J by 0 bases, with 5 bases between them. CDR3 length: 11 amino acids. CDR1 is DFQATT, CDR2 SNEGSKA, per germline (reference sequence). The CDR3: CSALMNTEAFF. In nucleotides, the CDR3 is TGCAGTGCCCTAATGAACACTGAAGCTTTCTTT.

The rearrangement links TRBV12-3 or TRBV12-4 to TRBJ2-1, with 7 bases matching TRBD2. There are 13 residues in the CDR3. V dropped 6 bases and J dropped 5; count of bases not matched to a gene: 4. CDR3 DNA sequence: TGTGCCAGCAGGAGCGGGGTCCACAATGAGCAGTTCTTC. This translates into CASRSGVHNEQFF.

The genes are TRBV5-4 and TRBJ2-7, with TRBD2 as a possible D gene (6 bases). CDR1 and CDR2 (germline): SGHNT, YYREEE (reference sequence). V shed 4 bases and J shed 3 bases, with 14 bases lying between them. This CDR3 region has 14 residues. The chain's CDR3 is CASSAGGPSYEQYF. DNA of the CDR3: TGTGCCAGCAGCGCCGGAGGGCCTAGCTACGAGCAGTACTTC.

This chain's CDR3 is CASINRFDTIYF. DNA for the CDR3: TGTGCCAGTATCAACAGGTTTGACACCATATATTTT. The V and J genes are TRBV19 and TRBJ1-3; TRBD1 is a possible D gene (5 bases). CDR3 length: 12 residues. Trimming cost V 7 bases and J 8 bases, with 12 bases left between them. In germline, CDR1 is LNHDA, CDR2 SQIVND (reference sequence).

The CDR3 nucleotides read TGTGCCAGCAGCTTACAGGGACAGGGGAACACTGAAGCTTTCTTT. Translation gives CASSLQGQGNTEAFF. The rearrangement uses TRBV7-2 and TRBJ1-1; 9 positions match TRBD1. Germline V gene data show CDR1 as SGHTA and CDR2 as FQGNSA. Trimming cost V 2 bases and J 1 base; bases outside gene matches: 2. This CDR3 spans 15 amino acids.

This chain uses TRBV6-5 with TRBJ1-2; 8 bases agree with TRBD1. The CDR3 has 14 amino acids. V shed 5 bases and J 7 bases; nucleotides not matched to a gene: 9. CDR1 is MNHEY, CDR2 SVGAGI, per germline. CDR3: CASSTYRGGSGYTF. The CDR3 coding sequence is TGTGCCAGCAGTACCTACAGGGGGGGAAGTGGCTACACCTTC.

J is TRBJ2-5 and V is TRBV19; D not resolved. The CDR3 sequence is 13 residues long. CDR1 is LNHDA, CDR2 SQIVND, per germline (reference sequence). The V gene lost 5 bases and the J gene lost 4 bases, with 11 bases spanning the gap. The CDR3 DNA reads TGTGCCAGTAGTGTAAACTCAGGAGAGACCCAGTACTTC. It is translated as CASSVNSGETQYF.

The chain links TRBV27 to TRBJ2-2, with 7 bases fitting TRBD1. Unmatched junction bases numbered 6, after V lost 5 bases and J lost 0 bases. This CDR3 region has 16 residues. Germline CDR1 is MNHEY and CDR2 is SMNVEV (reference sequence). The CDR3, as DNA: TGTGCCAGCAGTCGTGCCGGGACAGCGAACACCGGGGAGCTGTTTTTT. Translation: CASSRAGTANTGELFF.

The chain uses TRBV5-1 and TRBJ1-4; D remains unclear. The germline V and J ends were trimmed by 5 bases and 0 bases, with 11 bases remaining between them. Germline values: CDR1 SGHRS, CDR2 YFSETQ. The CDR3 is 15 amino acids. The CDR3 region is CASSRGGATNEKLFF. In nucleotides, the CDR3 is TGCGCCAGCAGTCGGGGTGGGGCAACTAATGAAAAACTGTTTTTT.

This clone was seen more than once but under ten times. The sample carries other DNA sequences with the same CDR3. J is TRBJ1-1 and V is TRBV5-4; TRBD1 agrees at 11 bases. V dropped 2 bases and J dropped 4; count of bases not matched to a gene: 4. Germline V gene data show CDR1 as SGHNT and CDR2 as YYREEE (reference sequence). The CDR3 has 15 residues. The chain's CDR3 is CASSFPGTGGTEAFF. In nucleotides, the CDR3 is TGTGCCAGCAGCTTCCCCGGGACAGGGGGCACTGAAGCTTTCTTT.

The chain employs TRBV28 and TRBJ1-1; 8 positions agree with TRBD1. CDR1 is MDHEN, CDR2 SYDVKM, per germline. Trimming at V came to 4 bases and at J to 1 base, leaving 11 bases not matched to a gene. The CDR3 has 17 amino acids. Here the CDR3 reads CASSSLGTGEWNTEAFF. CDR3 nucleotides: TGTGCCAGCAGTTCCCTCGGGACAGGAGAGTGGAACACTGAAGCTTTCTTT.

The chain is built from TRBV5-6 and TRBJ1-2; maybe TRBD1 (6 bases). Germline lookup yields CDR1 SGHDT and CDR2 YYEEEE. Trimming took off 4 bases at V and 5 bases at J, with 15 bases between the two ends. This CDR3 has 14 amino acids. The CDR3, as DNA: TGTGCCAGCAGCGCGCGGACAGCCTTTTATGGCTACACCTTC. Residues: CASSARTAFYGYTF.

This clone occurred once. This chain connects TRBV18 to TRBJ2-3, with 12 bases aligning to TRBD2. CDR1 and CDR2 from the germline V gene are KGHSH and LQKENI. The CDR3 spans 15 residues. V trimming: 5 bases; J trimming: 6 bases; junction bases outside the gene matches: 6. This chain's CDR3 is CASSSTSGSADTQYF. For the CDR3, the DNA is TGTGCCAGCTCATCGACTAGCGGGAGTGCGGATACGCAGTATTTT.

This clone was picked up one time. This sequence joins TRBV4-2 and TRBJ2-7, with 8 bases lining up with TRBD2. V shed 0 bases, J shed 1 base, and the junction held 5 bases outside the gene matches. The CDR3 is 16 amino acids. CDR1 LGHNA and CDR2 YNFKEQ come from the germline V gene. CDR3 in amino acids: CASSQDYPGGSYEQYF. In DNA, the CDR3 is TGTGCCAGCAGCCAAGATTACCCGGGAGGGTCCTACGAGCAGTACTTC.

The rearrangement links TRBV7-2 to TRBJ2-3; TRBD2 might be the D (7 bases). Deletions cut 5 bases from V and 4 bases from J, with 16 bases between. Per the germline V gene, CDR1 is SGHTA and CDR2 is FQGNSA. CDR3 length equals 15 residues. As DNA, the CDR3 is TGTGCCAGCAGCCCGACTAGCAGGGGCCCAGATACGCAGTATTTT. Amino acid sequence: CASSPTSRGPDTQYF.

The V gene is TRBV7-9, the J gene TRBJ1-3, with no clear D. Germline V CDR1 and CDR2: SEHNR, FQNEAQ (reference sequence). This CDR3 has 15 amino acids. The V end was cut by 1 base, the J end by 0 bases, with 7 bases between. The CDR3 coding sequence is TGTGCCAGCAGCTTAGGACTAAACTCTGGAAACACCATATATTTT. Translated, it gives CASSLGLNSGNTIYF.

The chain uses TRBV19 and TRBJ1-2; weak D call: TRBD1 (6 bases). CDR1 is LNHDA, CDR2 SQIVND, per germline (reference sequence). V lost 4 bases, J lost 7 bases, and 19 bases lay in between. This CDR3 has 15 amino acids. As DNA, the CDR3 is TGTGCCAGTAGTAAGATCGGGACATCTGGGAGTGGCTACACCTTC. Protein: CASSKIGTSGSGYTF.

The chain recombines TRBV4-1 with TRBJ2-1, with TRBD2 identical over 11 bases. There are 14 residues in the CDR3. V lost 2 bases to trimming and J lost 12 bases; unmatched junction nucleotides: 6. CDR1 is MGHRA, CDR2 YSYEKL, per germline. As DNA, the CDR3 is TGCGCCAGCAGCCAACTTCTAGCGGGAGGAGGGCAGTTCTTC. This codes for CASSQLLAGGGQFF.

This chain joins TRBV28 and TRBJ1-1; D unresolved. This CDR3 contains 14 residues. Germline V CDR1 and CDR2: MDHEN, SYDVKM. V was trimmed by 5 bases and J by 3 bases, leaving 13 bases between them. The CDR3 nucleotides read TGTGCCAGCAGTCGAGTATCCCTCGACACTGAAGCTTTCTTT. It is translated as CASSRVSLDTEAFF.

This chain links TRBV20-1 with TRBJ1-1, with D perhaps TRBD1 (6 bases). The CDR3 extends over 11 amino acids. V gave up 1 base and J gave up 7 bases, with 7 bases separating them. Germline V gene lookup returns CDR1 DFQATT and CDR2 SNEGSKA (reference sequence). CDR3 nucleotide sequence: TGCAGTGCTAGAGCGGACAGTGAAGCTTTCTTT. Encoded protein: CSARADSEAFF.

The chain joins TRBV6-5 to TRBJ2-7; the D is unclear. V shed 7 bases and J shed 2 bases, with 12 bases lying between them. The CDR3 runs to 13 residues. Germline-derived CDR1 and CDR2 are MNHEY and SVGAGI. The CDR3 loop is CASIISTPYEQYF. CDR3 DNA sequence: TGTGCCAGCATTATCTCCACACCCTACGAGCAGTACTTC.

This sequence joins TRBV2 and TRBJ1-2; no reliable D call. The CDR3 contains 12 residues. V dropped 0 bases and J dropped 5 bases, with 4 bases sitting between them. Germline assignment: CDR1 SNHLY and CDR2 FYNNEI. For the CDR3, the DNA is TGTGCCAGCAGTGAAGCCTCTTATGGCTACACCTTC. Protein product: CASSEASYGYTF. Using reference TRBV2 and TRBJ1-2 for the parts outside the CDR3, the full variable domain is EPEVTQTPSHQVTQMGQEVILRCVPISNHLYFYWYRQILGQKVEFLVSFYNNEISEKSEIFDDQFSVERPDGSNFTLKIRSTKLEDSAMYFCASSEASYGYTFGSGTRLTVV.

The rearrangement joins TRBV10-3 to TRBJ1-2; no firm D call. This CDR3 comprises 16 residues. V was clipped by 0 bases and J by 4 bases, with 15 bases between them. Germline V gives CDR1 ENHRY, CDR2 SYGVKD. CDR3 amino acids: CAISESKETAIYGYTF. CDR3 sequence (DNA): TGTGCCATCAGTGAGTCGAAGGAAACAGCTATCTATGGCTACACCTTC.